This paragraph covers one T cell receptor beta chain sequence. The antigen remains unidentified. These data come from a study of cytomegalovirus exposure and HLA in healthy donors. Study overall: HLA-typed donors were the source of 80 million to 90 million unique TCRs, which an early data release held.

With V trimmed by 0 bases and J by 2 bases, 5 bases remained unmatched. Germline V gives CDR1 MNHEY, CDR2 SVGAGI. The CDR3 covers 16 residues. PCR involved 60 Vbeta and 13 Jbeta primers. Data came from immunoSEQ multiplex PCR; TCRdb stores just in-frame clones and leaves some out. The sample consists of about 140,000 clones, 76% of them appearing once. Study-wide points: It was taken for granted in presence/absence analyses that sequencing depth across donors was roughly uniform. According to reports, the classifier identified cytomegalovirus status with high specificity and sensitivity. In an earlier analysis, in some 600 donors, most V segments appeared productive either ~90% or ~30% of the time.

The clonotype comes from a man aged 35-49 years in good health and CMV-seronegative. Sequenced material: PBMCs. The chain couples TRBV6-5 to TRBJ2-7; 9 nucleotides align to TRBD1. This CDR3 is CASSYSKQGAAYEQYF. DNA for the CDR3: TGTGCCAGCAGTTACTCGAAACAGGGGGCGGCCTACGAGCAGTACTTC.